Below, 17 T cell receptor beta chains from the same sample are listed, as sequenced in a study of blood T cell repertoires in COVID-19. This table comes from immunoSEQ multiplex PCR, and its TCRdb copy is limited to in-frame clones, with some not included. The sample records over 150,000 clones, 90% being singletons. Sequences were obtained from peripheral blood. The origin of the receptors is a man aged 50 to 60 with acute or convalescent COVID-19.

J is TRBJ2-1 and V is TRBV28; the match to TRBD2 covers 14 bases. Germline values: CDR1 MDHEN, CDR2 SYDVKM. Trimming at V came to 6 bases and at J to 9 bases, leaving 16 bases not matched to a gene. The CDR3 covers 18 residues. CDR3 bases: TGTGCCAGCAGACCATCGACTAGCGGGAGGGCCTGGTTATCTGAGCAGTTCTTC. This gives the protein CASRPSTSGRAWLSEQFF.

This clone was detected once. The chain links TRBV7-2 to TRBJ2-3; 7 nucleotides align to TRBD1. The CDR3 length is 14 residues. Germline loops: CDR1 SGHTA, CDR2 FQGNSA. The V segment lost 2 bases and the J segment 4 bases; nucleotides outside the gene matches: 3. Here the CDR3 DNA reads TGTGCCAGCAGCTTAAGAGGGGGCGCAGATACGCAGTATTTT. It is translated as CASSLRGGADTQYF. Full variable domain (rest looked up from reference TRBV7-2 and TRBJ2-3): GAGVSQSPSNKVTEKGKDVELRCDPISGHTALYWYRQSLGQGLEFLIYFQGNSAPDKSGLPSDRFSAERTGGSVSTLTIQRTQQEDSAVYLCASSLRGGADTQYFGPGTRLTVL.

The chain combines TRBV24-1 with TRBJ2-1, with 10 bases matching TRBD1. There are 16 residues in the CDR3. The J segment lost 2 bases and the V segment lost 5 bases, leaving 5 bases of the junction unmatched. Germline V gene sequence: CDR1 KGHDR, CDR2 SFDVKD. The CDR3 DNA follows: TGTGCCACCAGTGTCCCCGGGACAGGGGCCTACAATGAGCAGTTCTTC. Its translation is CATSVPGTGAYNEQFF.

V usage is TRBV27 and J usage is TRBJ2-1; 8 bases match TRBD2. Trimming took 6 bases from V and 5 from J; bases not matched to a gene: 9. This CDR3 is 15 amino acids long. CDR1 is MNHEY and CDR2 is SMNVEV in the germline V gene (reference sequence). CDR3 sequence (DNA): TGTGCCAGCAGGTCGGGAGGGCCTCCCCACAATGAGCAGTTCTTC. Translated: CASRSGGPPHNEQFF.

The chain is built from TRBV4-1 and TRBJ2-3; 14 nucleotides match TRBD2. The V segment lost 7 bases and the J segment 4 bases; nucleotides outside the gene matches: 4. CDR3 length: 15 amino acids. Per the germline V gene, CDR1 is MGHRA and CDR2 is YSYEKL. The CDR3 loop is CASTTTSGRADTQYF. The CDR3 DNA is TGCGCCAGCACCACGACTAGCGGGAGGGCAGATACGCAGTATTTT.

The chain uses TRBV10-3 and TRBJ2-3; D is perhaps TRBD2 (6 bases). V dropped 3 bases and J dropped 0 bases, with 19 bases sitting between them. Germline V gives CDR1 ENHRY, CDR2 SYGVKD. The CDR3 runs 18 residues. The DNA of the CDR3 is TGTGCCATCAGTGATTCAGCGGAGGGGTGGTATAGCACAGATACGCAGTATTTT. Its protein is CAISDSAEGWYSTDTQYF.

This clone came up a few times. The chain is built from TRBV2 and TRBJ1-5; D not certain. The CDR3 covers 13 residues. The V and J ends lost 3 bases and 9 bases respectively, with 12 bases between them. Germline V gene lookup returns CDR1 SNHLY and CDR2 FYNNEI. Here the CDR3 reads CASSEGRYGPQHF. The CDR3 DNA sequence: TGTGCCAGCAGTGAGGGCCGGTACGGGCCCCAGCATTTT.

V gene TRBV9 combines with J gene TRBJ2-1; 7 nucleotides agree with TRBD2. The CDR3 contains 15 residues. The J segment lost 10 bases and the V segment lost 0 bases, leaving 10 bases of the junction unmatched. Germline V gives CDR1 SGDLS, CDR2 YYNGEE. Here the CDR3 DNA reads TGTGCCAGCAGCGTAGAGGGGAGCCGCGGGAGAGAGCAGTTCTTC. This translates into CASSVEGSRGREQFF.

The V call is TRBV4-3, the J call TRBJ2-1, with 8 bases matching TRBD2. The V and J ends lost 1 base and 6 bases, in that order; junction bases with no gene match: 8. Germline values: CDR1 LGHNA, CDR2 YSLEER. The length of the CDR3 is 16 residues. The CDR3 region is CASSQGFGTRSNEQFF. The CDR3 coding sequence is TGCGCCAGCAGCCAAGGGTTTGGGACTAGATCCAATGAGCAGTTCTTC.

The chain employs TRBV11-3 and TRBJ1-6; 10 nucleotides match TRBD1. Trimming at V came to 6 bases and at J to 9 bases, leaving 8 bases not matched to a gene. Germline V gene lookup returns CDR1 SGHNT and CDR2 YENEEA. The CDR3 covers 15 residues. The CDR3 coding sequence is TGTGCCAGCAGTTCAGGACAGGGGGAAGTTTCACCCCTCCACTTT. As protein: CASSSGQGEVSPLHF.

This clone was detected once. The chain combines TRBV27 with TRBJ2-1, with 7 positions matching TRBD2. This CDR3 contains 16 residues. Germline values: CDR1 MNHEY, CDR2 SMNVEV (reference sequence). The ends lost 7 bases at V and 0 bases at J; junction bases unmatched: 9. CDR3 sequence reads: CASTDSAGISYNEQFF. The CDR3 bases are TGTGCCAGCACCGACTCAGCGGGAATCTCCTACAATGAGCAGTTCTTC.

The sample holds one count of this clone. V is TRBV6-1 and J is TRBJ1-5; possibly TRBD1 for D (5 bases). The CDR3 contains 12 residues. The V end was cut by 3 bases, the J end by 6 bases, with 6 bases between. CDR1 is MNHNS, CDR2 SASEGT, per germline. CDR3 region: CASSDRVQPQHF. The DNA for the CDR3 is TGTGCCAGCAGTGACAGGGTTCAGCCCCAGCATTTT.

The V call is TRBV27, the J call TRBJ2-7; tentatively, D is TRBD1 (6 bases). The CDR3 sequence is 14 residues long. Per the germline V gene, CDR1 is MNHEY and CDR2 is SMNVEV (reference sequence). V was pared by 0 bases and J by 7 bases, with 13 bases between. This chain's CDR3 is CASSLSNTGPEQYF. The CDR3 bases are TGTGCCAGCAGTTTATCGAATACAGGGCCAGAGCAGTACTTC.

V and J are TRBV6-5 and TRBJ2-1, with 9 nucleotides matching TRBD2. The CDR3 has 15 amino acids. Germline V gives CDR1 MNHEY, CDR2 SVGAGI. The V gene end was trimmed by 5 bases and the J gene end by 3 bases; junction bases not matched to a gene: 5. The CDR3 is CASSRAGGIYNEQFF. The CDR3 DNA sequence: TGTGCCAGCAGTAGAGCGGGGGGCATCTACAATGAGCAGTTCTTC.

V gene TRBV19 combines with J gene TRBJ1-4; D remains unclear. CDR1 is LNHDA, CDR2 SQIVND, per germline (reference sequence). This CDR3 region has 12 residues. Trimming shortened V by 9 bases and J by 0 bases, and 5 bases separated the two germline ends. The DNA for the CDR3 is TGTGCCAGCAGGACAACTAATGAAAAACTGTTTTTT. It is translated as CASRTTNEKLFF.

The chain is built from TRBV28 and TRBJ1-1; maybe TRBD1 (5 bases). The CDR3 contains 14 residues. With 3 bases removed from V and 4 bases from J, the gap between germline ends came to 12 bases. Germline V gene sequence: CDR1 MDHEN, CDR2 SYDVKM. The CDR3 sequence: CASSFLGRGTEAFF. In DNA, the CDR3 is TGTGCCAGCAGTTTCCTGGGGAGGGGCACTGAAGCTTTCTTT.

This sequence joins TRBV5-1 and TRBJ1-2; TRBD1 aligns across 7 bases. CDR3 size: 16 residues. CDR1 and CDR2 from the germline V gene are SGHRS and YFSETQ. With V trimmed by 0 bases and J by 2 bases, 7 bases remained unmatched. CDR3 sequence reads: CASSLGGQTKNYGYTF. CDR3 coding DNA: TGCGCCAGCAGCTTGGGGGGACAGACTAAAAACTATGGCTACACCTTC. The full variable domain, in which reference TRBV5-1 and TRBJ1-2 provide the parts outside the CDR3, is KAGVTQTPRYLIKTRGQQVTLSCSPISGHRSVSWYQQTPGQGLQFLFEYFSETQRNKGNFPGRFSGRQFSNSRSEMNVSTLELGDSALYLCASSLGGQTKNYGYTFGSGTRLTVV.